The 27 T cell receptor beta chains below all came from one sample that was sequenced in a study of regulatory T cells in long-lasting Graves disease. Arm-PCR with iRepertoire HTBI primers amplified the CDR3 regions for these TCR beta libraries. TCRdb re-derived calls from the multiplex PCR reads in MiXCR, one entry per CDR3 protein. The sample includes roughly 700,000 distinct CDR3 sequences, around 30% seen only once; the top ten take 40% to 50%. Sample time point: persistent/refractory GD, antithyroid drugs over 5 years with positive TRAb. PBMC RNA was the source of the TCR library. This material consisted of peripheral blood mononuclear cells (PBMCs), taken when the disease was refractory, from a patient treated with antithyroid drugs. The source of these receptors is a female donor with Graves disease.

At least ten counts were recorded for this clonotype. This sequence joins TRBV12-3 or TRBV12-4 and TRBJ1-2; D unresolved. CDR3 length: 13 amino acids. V lost 5 bases to trimming and J lost 4 bases, with 11 bases between them. Written as DNA, the CDR3 is TGTGCCAGCAGTAGACCTGGATCCTATGGCTACACCTTC. This translates into CASSRPGSYGYTF.

The chain couples TRBV25-1 to TRBJ1-4; tentatively, D is TRBD1 (5 bases). The V and J ends lost 7 bases and 8 bases respectively, with 11 bases between them. Germline V gives CDR1 MGHDK, CDR2 SYGVNS. The CDR3 is 12 residues long. The CDR3 reads CASKGTGEKLFF. The CDR3 nucleotides are TGTGCCAGCAAGGGGACGGGAGAAAAACTGTTTTTT.

The chain couples TRBV5-6 to TRBJ1-4, with a possible D match to TRBD1 (5 bases). The V and J ends lost 5 bases and 6 bases respectively, with 17 bases between them. The germline CDR1 and CDR2 sequences are SGHDT and YYEEEE. The CDR3 is 15 amino acids. The CDR3 loop reads CASRSGRGYYEKLFF. In DNA form, the CDR3 reads TGTGCCAGCAGGTCCGGTCGGGGCTATTATGAAAAACTGTTTTTT.

The J gene is TRBJ1-2, the V gene TRBV25-1, with unresolved D. V was cut by 4 bases and J by 0 bases, with 15 bases left in between. This CDR3 is built from 16 residues. CDR1 MGHDK and CDR2 SYGVNS come from the germline V gene. CDR3 sequence (DNA): TGTGCCAGCAGTGGAGAAACCAGAGAACCTAACTATGGCTACACCTTC. Protein product: CASSGETREPNYGYTF.

The rearrangement links TRBV12-3 or TRBV12-4 to TRBJ2-5; 10 bases agree with TRBD1. V shed 6 bases and J 5 bases; nucleotides not matched to a gene: 3. CDR3 length: 13 amino acids. The CDR3 DNA follows: TGTGCCAGCAGATCGACAGGGGGCGAGACCCAGTACTTC. Amino acids: CASRSTGGETQYF.

The chain employs TRBV2 and TRBJ1-5, with D unresolved. V was pared by 6 bases and J by 3 bases, with 12 bases between. CDR3 size: 14 residues. Germline V gene lookup returns CDR1 SNHLY and CDR2 FYNNEI. CDR3 residues: CASSPETLNQPQHF. DNA for the CDR3: TGTGCCAGCAGCCCTGAGACACTCAATCAGCCCCAGCATTTT.

This chain uses TRBV5-1 with TRBJ1-1, with a possible D match to TRBD1 (6 bases). The CDR3 loop spans 16 amino acids. The germline CDR1 and CDR2 sequences are SGHRS and YFSETQ. V gave up 0 bases and J gave up 0 bases, with 12 bases separating them. The CDR3 DNA follows: TGCGCCAGCAGCTTGGGGGGGCAGCAACTGAACACTGAAGCTTTCTTT. As protein: CASSLGGQQLNTEAFF.

CDR3 loop: CASSAPLSGGDPNQPQHF. The CDR3 DNA reads as TGTGCCAGCAGCGCGCCCTTATCAGGGGGCGACCCCAATCAGCCCCAGCATTTT. The genes are TRBV7-8 and TRBJ1-5, with 8 bases identical to TRBD1. This CDR3 has 18 residues. The germline CDR1 and CDR2 sequences are SGHVS and FQNEAQ. The junction had 15 bases not matched to a gene; V was cut back by 5 bases and J by 3 bases.

This clonotype was picked up a small number of times. The gene calls are TRBV6-2 or TRBV6-3 and TRBJ1-1; 10 bases fit TRBD1. After removal of 7 bases from V and 6 bases from J, the junction contained 5 bases not matched to a gene. The germline gives CDR1 MNHEY, CDR2 SVGEGT. This CDR3 contains 13 residues. The chain's CDR3 is CASTRTGGAEAFF. Here the CDR3 DNA reads TGTGCCAGCACTCGGACAGGGGGTGCTGAAGCTTTCTTT.

This sequence joins TRBV6-1 and TRBJ2-2; D is tentatively TRBD1 or TRBD2 (5 bases each). This CDR3 has 13 amino acids. Germline V gene data show CDR1 as MNHNS and CDR2 as SASEGT. Trimming stripped 8 bases from V and 5 bases from J, with 12 bases between. The DNA for the CDR3 is TGTGCCAGCGGGGGTCGGCGAACCGGGGAGCTGTTTTTT. It yields the protein CASGGRRTGELFF.

The DNA for the CDR3 is TGTGCCAGCAGTCGCGGGGGTACAGATACGCAGTATTTT. Translating gives CASSRGGTDTQYF. The chain combines TRBV2 with TRBJ2-3; 7 bases agree with TRBD2. The CDR3 sequence is 13 residues long. J gave up 3 bases and V 5 bases, and 2 bases lay outside the gene matches. Germline-derived CDR1 and CDR2 are SNHLY and FYNNEI.

The chain uses TRBV28 and TRBJ1-5, with 7 bases lining up with TRBD1. Germline V CDR1 and CDR2: MDHEN, SYDVKM. Unmatched junction bases numbered 7, after V lost 7 bases and J lost 7 bases. The CDR3 covers 13 residues. The CDR3: CASIPGTAQPQHF. Here the CDR3 DNA reads TGTGCCAGCATCCCGGGGACAGCCCAGCCCCAGCATTTT.

This clonotype showed up just a few times. V is TRBV5-5 and J is TRBJ1-2; unclear D gene. Germline values: CDR1 SGHKS, CDR2 YYEKEE (reference sequence). The CDR3 totals 14 residues. Trimming took off 1 base at V and 6 bases at J, with 13 bases between the two ends. The CDR3 DNA is TGTGCCAGCAGCTTGAGGGTCAGCTCCGATGGCTACACCTTC. It specifies CASSLRVSSDGYTF.

The rearrangement joins TRBV2 to TRBJ2-7, with D perhaps given as TRBD1 or TRBD2 (5 bases each). The CDR3 sequence is 14 residues long. Germline CDR1 reads SNHLY; CDR2 reads FYNNEI. Deletions cut 8 bases from V and 3 bases from J, with 17 bases between. As DNA, the CDR3 is TGTGCCAGCGGGGACCCTTCGACCAACTACGAGCAGTACTTC. Protein sequence: CASGDPSTNYEQYF.

This clonotype was observed at least ten times. The V call is TRBV2, the J call TRBJ1-1, with TRBD1 matching 12 bases. The germline V gene encodes CDR1 SNHLY and CDR2 FYNNEI. Trimming took 6 bases from V and 6 from J; bases not matched to a gene: 2. The CDR3 loop spans 13 amino acids. The CDR3 reads CASSRDRGPEAFF. CDR3 nucleotides: TGTGCCAGCAGCCGGGACAGGGGGCCTGAAGCTTTCTTT.

This clonotype was counted a few times. Germline and junction disagree at one end, which may indicate a read error. V and J are TRBV11-2 and TRBJ1-1; D gene ambiguous. The length of the CDR3 is 18 residues. Germline loops: CDR1 SGHAT, CDR2 FQNNGV. The CDR3 spells CASSFSQDGWGMKTEAFF. DNA of the CDR3: TGTGCCAGCAGCTTCTCTCAAGACGGATGGGGAATGAAAACTGAAGCTTTCTTT.

This clonotype was found many times. The V gene is TRBV6-2 or TRBV6-3, the J gene TRBJ1-2, with a possible D match to TRBD1 (6 bases). This CDR3 has 12 amino acids. V dropped 6 bases and J dropped 8 bases, with 13 bases sitting between them. Germline loops: CDR1 MNHEY, CDR2 SVGEGT. CDR3 protein: CASRKGEIGYTF. Written as DNA, the CDR3 is TGTGCCAGCAGGAAGGGGGAAATCGGCTACACCTTC.

The CDR3 loop reads CASSPEGAFGEKLFF. Here the CDR3 DNA reads TGTGCCAGCAGCCCCGAGGGAGCTTTCGGTGAAAAACTGTTTTTT. V and J are TRBV9 and TRBJ1-4; D is unclear. This CDR3 region has 15 residues. The germline V gene has CDR1 SGDLS and CDR2 YYNGEE. V lost 4 bases and J lost 7, with 17 bases in between. The full variable domain, its missing parts supplied by reference TRBV9 and TRBJ1-4, is DSGVTQTPKHLITATGQRVTLRCSPRSGDLSVYWYQQSLDQGLQFLIQYYNGEERAKGNILERFSAQQFPDLHSELNLSSLELGDSALYFCASSPEGAFGEKLFFGSGTQLSVL.

The chain combines TRBV7-3 with TRBJ2-1, with D possibly TRBD2 on 5 matching bases. V gave up 5 bases and J gave up 1 base, with 12 bases separating them. Per germline, CDR1 SGHTA and CDR2 FQGTGA. The CDR3 has 15 residues. The CDR3 sequence: CASSQVAGSYNEQFF. CDR3 sequence (DNA): TGTGCCAGCAGCCAGGTGGCGGGTTCCTACAATGAGCAGTTCTTC.

J is TRBJ1-1 and V is TRBV18; no firm D call. Trimming stripped 3 bases from V and 0 bases from J, with 11 bases between. CDR1 and CDR2 (germline): KGHSH, LQKENI. This CDR3 spans 15 amino acids. CDR3 region: CASSPDGLLNTEAFF. The CDR3 DNA sequence: TGTGCCAGCTCACCTGACGGACTTTTGAACACTGAAGCTTTCTTT.

V is TRBV7-2 and J is TRBJ2-2; D possibly corresponds to TRBD1 (5 bases). From germline, CDR1 is SGHTA and CDR2 FQGNSA. V lost 4 bases and J 3 bases, leaving 12 bases between the germline ends. The CDR3 has 15 residues. The CDR3 spells CASSSGQGYTGELFF. The CDR3 region has the DNA TGTGCCAGCAGCTCCGGGCAGGGATACACCGGGGAGCTGTTTTTT.

Details on this clonotype: A read error may produce the germline difference seen at one junction end. For the CDR3, the DNA is TGCGGTGCTAGTGCTCCAGGGAGGATGATTATTTCACCCCTCCACTTT. Protein product: CGASAPGRMIISPLHF. The chain recombines TRBV20-1 with TRBJ1-6, with a tentative D call TRBD1 (5 bases). CDR3 length: 16 amino acids. Germline lookup yields CDR1 DFQATT and CDR2 SNEGSKA (reference sequence).

In this sample, this clonotype turned up a few times. The chain employs TRBV24-1 and TRBJ1-5; possible D gene TRBD1, 5 bases. The CDR3 has 14 amino acids. The germline V and J ends were trimmed by 10 bases and 7 bases, with 19 bases remaining between them. The germline CDR1 and CDR2 sequences are KGHDR and SFDVKD. The CDR3 loop is CATRDSGPGQPQHF. The CDR3 bases are TGTGCCACTCGGGATTCAGGTCCAGGGCAGCCCCAGCATTTT.

Turning to this clonotype: Being one base from a much bigger clone, this may be a read error. The chain joins TRBV6-1 to TRBJ2-7; 14 bases agree with TRBD2. Per germline, CDR1 MNHNS and CDR2 SASEGT. The length of the CDR3 is 13 residues. V lost 4 bases to trimming and J lost 9 bases; unmatched junction nucleotides: 2. CDR3 sequence reads: CASSGLAGGGQYF. The CDR3 DNA follows: TGTGCCAGCAGTGGACTAGCGGGGGGGGGGCAGTACTTC.

The sample holds a few counts of this clonotype. V is TRBV12-3 or TRBV12-4 and J is TRBJ1-1, with D tentatively TRBD1 (5 bases). The CDR3 contains 11 residues. The V gene lost 6 bases and the J gene lost 8 bases, with 10 bases spanning the gap. DNA for the CDR3: TGTGCCAGCAGAAGAAGACAGGAAGCTTTCTTT. The encoded protein is CASRRRQEAFF.

The V call is TRBV27, the J call TRBJ1-5; no definite D call. Trimming took 3 bases from V and 3 from J, leaving 9 bases between them. In germline, CDR1 is MNHEY, CDR2 SMNVEV (reference sequence). This CDR3 comprises 14 residues. CDR3 region: CASSFSAPNQPQHF. The CDR3 DNA sequence: TGTGCCAGCAGTTTTTCGGCCCCCAATCAGCCCCAGCATTTT.

The genes are TRBV2 and TRBJ1-5; D not resolved. V lost 7 bases and J 0 bases, leaving 7 bases between the germline ends. The length of the CDR3 is 13 residues. Per germline, CDR1 SNHLY and CDR2 FYNNEI. The CDR3 DNA reads as TGTGCCAGCAACAGTTATAGCAATCAGCCCCAGCATTTT. The encoded protein is CASNSYSNQPQHF.